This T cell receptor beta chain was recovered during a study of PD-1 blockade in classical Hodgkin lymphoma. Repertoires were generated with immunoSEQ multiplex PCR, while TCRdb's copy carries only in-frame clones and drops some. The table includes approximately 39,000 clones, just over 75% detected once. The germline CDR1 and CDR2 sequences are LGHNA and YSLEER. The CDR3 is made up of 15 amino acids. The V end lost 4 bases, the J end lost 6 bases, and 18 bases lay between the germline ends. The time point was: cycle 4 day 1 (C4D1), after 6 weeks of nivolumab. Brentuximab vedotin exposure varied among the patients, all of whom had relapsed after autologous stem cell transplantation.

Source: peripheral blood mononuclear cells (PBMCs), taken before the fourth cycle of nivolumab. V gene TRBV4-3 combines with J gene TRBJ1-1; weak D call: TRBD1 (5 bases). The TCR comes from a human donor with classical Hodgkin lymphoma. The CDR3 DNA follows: TGCGCCAGCAGCCGTAAAACCAGGGATTTCGCTGAAGCTTTCTTT. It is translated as CASSRKTRDFAEAFF.